This T cell receptor (beta chain) was documented in a study of HIV-infected patients and healthy controls. Overall study results and limits: Compared with healthy controls, HIV-infected patients showed less CDR3 sharing between individuals. Compared with controls, mean Gini indices were significantly raised in HIV-infected repertoires, possibly indicating oligoclonality.

This clonotype was seen a few times. Its antigen is currently unknown. Trimming pared 4 bases from V and 6 bases from J, leaving 12 bases between. Germline CDR1 is LNHDA and CDR2 is SQIVND (reference sequence). CDR3 length equals 14 residues. cDNA was made from 500 ng RNA using alpha and beta constant primers. Each of the alpha and beta chains got its own library through chain-specific third strand synthesis with indices. A 23-cycle PCR with P5s and P7 primers followed a short adapter-adding first PCR. TCRdb reprocessed the 5' RACE reads via MiXCR and lists one record per CDR3 protein. This sample has around 20,000 distinct CDR3 sequences, with approximately 9.5% found just once. No cell fractionation was done, so the repertoire covers all unsorted peripheral blood T cells. Peripheral blood, 2 to 3 ml, was drawn for RNA extraction.

V is TRBV19 and J is TRBJ2-2; no firm D call. The sample taken for sequencing was blood. This sequence was found in an adult in good health. This CDR3 reads CASSTSNSAGELFF. CDR3 coding DNA: TGTGCCAGTAGTACCTCAAACTCCGCCGGGGAGCTGTTTTTT.